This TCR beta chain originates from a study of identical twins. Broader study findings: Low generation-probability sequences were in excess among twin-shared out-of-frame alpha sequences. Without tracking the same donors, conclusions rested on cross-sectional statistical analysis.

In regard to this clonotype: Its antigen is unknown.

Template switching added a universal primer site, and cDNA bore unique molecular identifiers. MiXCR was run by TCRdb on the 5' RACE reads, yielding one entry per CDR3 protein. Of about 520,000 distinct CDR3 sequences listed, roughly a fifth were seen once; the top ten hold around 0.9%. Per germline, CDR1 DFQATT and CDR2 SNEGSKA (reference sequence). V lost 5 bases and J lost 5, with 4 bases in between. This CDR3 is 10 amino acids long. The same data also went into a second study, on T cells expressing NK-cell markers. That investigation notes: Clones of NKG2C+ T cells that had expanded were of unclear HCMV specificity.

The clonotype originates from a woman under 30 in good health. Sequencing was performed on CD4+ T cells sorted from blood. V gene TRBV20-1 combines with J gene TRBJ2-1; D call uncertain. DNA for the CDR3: TGCAGTGCTGAAGACAATGAGCAGTTCTTC. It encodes CSAEDNEQFF.